This T cell receptor (beta chain) was obtained from a study of blood T cells in healthy people across ages. The sample holds one count of this clonotype. Donors were healthy Caucasian individuals from Russia aged roughly 6 to 90. V shed 0 bases and J shed 0 bases, with 18 bases lying between them. The CDR3 is 19 amino acids. Primed by a sample-barcoded 5' primer and a J-beta primer mix, a second PCR proceeded for about 6 to 12 cycles. The authors tagged each cDNA molecule using a template-switch adaptor with 12 random nucleotides. TCRdb reprocessed the 5' RACE reads via MiXCR and lists one record per CDR3 protein. The table has 650,000 to 1,000,000 distinct CDR3 sequences, about half seen once.

This sequence was found in an older man in good health. V is TRBV12-3 or TRBV12-4 and J is TRBJ2-1; D is possibly TRBD1 or TRBD2 (5 bases each). Specimen: blood. The CDR3 coding sequence is TGTGCCAGCAGTTTAGCGAGGGGTCGGGGTCAAACCTCCTACAATGAGCAGTTCTTC. Its translation is CASSLARGRGQTSYNEQFF.